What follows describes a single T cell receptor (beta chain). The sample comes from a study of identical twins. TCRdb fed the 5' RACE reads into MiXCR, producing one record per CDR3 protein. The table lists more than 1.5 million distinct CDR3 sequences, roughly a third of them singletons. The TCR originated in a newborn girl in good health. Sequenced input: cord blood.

The CDR3 DNA follows: TGCAGTGCTGAAGTAAGCTCCTACGAGCAGTACTTC. Translation: CSAEVSSYEQYF. The V and J genes are TRBV20-1 and TRBJ2-7; D uncertain. This CDR3 is built from 12 residues. The V and J ends lost 5 bases and 0 bases respectively, with 8 bases between them. Per the germline V gene, CDR1 is DFQATT and CDR2 is SNEGSKA (reference sequence).